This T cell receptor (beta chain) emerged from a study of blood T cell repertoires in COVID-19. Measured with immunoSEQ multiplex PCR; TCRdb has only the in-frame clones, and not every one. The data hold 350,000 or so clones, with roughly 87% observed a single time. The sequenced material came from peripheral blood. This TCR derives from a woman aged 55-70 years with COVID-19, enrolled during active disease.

The CDR3 region has the DNA TGTGCCAGCAGCCCCTCGACAGGGAACGAAAAACTGTTTTTT. Translation: CASSPSTGNEKLFF. The chain couples TRBV7-8 to TRBJ1-4; 7 positions agree with TRBD1. With 5 bases clipped from V and 8 bases from J, the junction kept 8 bases outside the gene matches. Per the germline V gene, CDR1 is SGHVS and CDR2 is FQNEAQ. CDR3 size: 14 residues.